The 21 T cell receptor beta chains given below trace back to one sample, sequenced in a study of T cell clonality in common variable immunodeficiency. Their specific antigens are unknown. Method: immunoSEQ multiplex PCR; TCRdb's copy keeps in-frame clones and lacks some. Listed for the sample are 25,000 to 35,000 clones, none seen a single time. Whole-study results and caveats: Reportedly, TCR beta sequences from common variable immunodeficiency showed fewer deletions and N-nucleotide insertions.

Sequencing was performed on peripheral blood mononuclear cells. All receptors derive from a human donor with common variable immunodeficiency.

About this clone: Read coverage stops 3 residues before the CDR3 terminus; the germline J gene supplies the remainder. V and J are TRBV19 and TRBJ2-4; tentative D call: TRBD1 (8 bases). The CDR3 length is 18 residues. Germline V lookup: CDR1 LNHDA, CDR2 SQIVND (reference sequence). V lost 7 bases, J lost 6 bases, and 28 bases lay in between. The CDR3 sequence is CASTTTKGQGGGRNIQYF. Partial CDR3 DNA: TGTGCCAGTACCACCACCAAAGGACAGGGCGGGGGTAGAAACATT.

This clone came up many times. From the germline J gene comes the end of the CDR3, since the read stops 3 residues before it. The genes are TRBV14 and TRBJ1-4; 7 positions match TRBD1. In germline, CDR1 is SGHDN, CDR2 FVKESK. J was trimmed by 8 bases and V by 1 base; bases with no gene match: 7. The CDR3 has 15 residues. The CDR3: CASSQVQGSYEKLFF. Partial CDR3 DNA: TGTGCCAGCAGCCAAGTACAGGGGAGTTACGAAAAA.

Many counts were recorded for this clone. The read finishes 3 residues shy of the CDR3 end, and the germline J gene is used to complete it. The V and J genes are TRBV6-4 and TRBJ2-3; 9 bases align to TRBD2. J gave up 1 base and V 2 bases, and 4 bases lay outside the gene matches. CDR1 and CDR2 (germline): MRHNA, SNTAGT. This CDR3 spans 16 amino acids. The CDR3 reads CASSDGASGGTDTQYF. The CDR3 DNA, read in part, is TGTGCCAGCAGTGACGGCGCTAGCGGGGGCACAGATACG.

This clone has just a few counts. This CDR3 reads CASSLGGGAGDTQYF. Incomplete CDR3 DNA: TGTGCCAGCAGCTTAGGCGGGGGGGCGGGGGATACG. This chain links TRBV7-2 with TRBJ2-3, with 9 bases that match TRBD2. The read finishes 3 residues shy of the CDR3 end, and the germline J gene is used to complete it. Germline lookup yields CDR1 SGHTA and CDR2 FQGNSA. The J segment lost 6 bases and the V segment lost 1 base, leaving 5 bases of the junction unmatched. The length of the CDR3 is 15 residues. Combining the CDR3 with reference TRBV7-2 and TRBJ2-3 gives the whole variable domain GAGVSQSPSNKVTEKGKDVELRCDPISGHTALYWYRQSLGQGLEFLIYFQGNSAPDKSGLPSDRFSAERTGGSVSTLTIQRTQQEDSAVYLCASSLGGGAGDTQYFGPGTRLTVL.

This clone was counted at least ten times. The read ends 3 residues shy of where the CDR3 ends; the end is completed using the germline J gene. This chain uses TRBV7-6 with TRBJ1-6; 9 nucleotides match TRBD1. Trimming cost V 5 bases and J 2 bases; bases outside gene matches: 7. Germline assignment: CDR1 SGHVS and CDR2 FNYEAQ. There are 17 residues in the CDR3. The sequenced CDR3 bases are TGTGCCAGCAGCCCGACAACAGGGGGCACCTATAATTCACCC. Translated, it gives CASSPTTGGTYNSP. The whole CDR3 is CASSPTTGGTYNSPLHF.

Comments on this clone: The read terminates 3 residues ahead of where the CDR3 ends, so the germline J gene completes it. The V gene is TRBV6-2 or TRBV6-3, the J gene TRBJ2-5, with 7 positions matching TRBD2. This CDR3 spans 15 amino acids. Germline V gives CDR1 MNHEY, CDR2 SVGEGT. V shed 7 bases, J shed 7 bases, and the junction held 15 bases outside the gene matches. CDR3 DNA, as far as it was read: TGTGCCAGCAAGCCTCCGGGACTACGCCCAGGGACC. This translates into CASKPPGLRPGT. The complete CDR3 reads CASKPPGLRPGTQYF.

This clone was found a few times. The read gets to within 3 residues of the CDR3 end, and the germline J gene fills in the rest. The chain couples TRBV6-2 or TRBV6-3 to TRBJ2-7, with a possible D match to TRBD1 (6 bases). The CDR3 is made up of 14 amino acids. V was clipped by 0 bases and J by 2 bases, with 8 bases between them. Germline loops: CDR1 MNHEY, CDR2 SVGEGT. CDR3 amino acids: CASSYSGTTYEQYF. Incomplete CDR3 DNA: TGTGCCAGCAGTTACTCGGGGACAACCTACGAG.

The table lists this clone with many counts. The sequence runs out 3 residues before the end of the CDR3; the remainder is reconstructed from the germline J gene. J is TRBJ2-1 and V is TRBV6-2 or TRBV6-3; 9 bases align to TRBD2. In germline, CDR1 is MNHEY, CDR2 SVGEGT. This CDR3 is 14 amino acids long. With 10 bases clipped from V and 4 bases from J, the junction kept 8 bases outside the gene matches. The CDR3 bases that were read are TGTGCCACCCTAGAGCGGGGGGTTTACAATGAG. Translating gives CATLERGVYNE. The whole CDR3 region reads CATLERGVYNEQFF.

This clone was seen only a few times. Coverage ceases 3 residues before the CDR3 finishes, and the germline J gene fills in the end. The V call is TRBV7-2, the J call TRBJ1-6; D perhaps matches TRBD1 (5 bases). CDR3 length: 15 amino acids. Trimming took off 3 bases at V and 6 bases at J, with 12 bases between the two ends. In germline, CDR1 is SGHTA, CDR2 FQGNSA. The CDR3 sequence is CASSFATDFNSPLHF. The CDR3 DNA, read in part, is TGTGCCAGCAGCTTTGCGACAGATTTTAATTCACCC.

This clone was detected a few times. The read halts 3 residues ahead of the CDR3 end, with the missing end drawn from the germline J gene. This same CDR3 is encoded by further DNA sequences in the sample. The rearrangement links TRBV11-2 to TRBJ1-1, with TRBD1 matching 7 bases. This CDR3 comprises 13 residues. The germline V gene has CDR1 SGHAT and CDR2 FQNNGV. The trim removed 3 bases at V and 5 bases at J, leaving 3 bases unmatched. Incomplete CDR3 DNA: TGTGCCAGCAGCTTGGCAGGGGGGACTGAA. Its protein product is CASSLAGGTE. In full, the CDR3 reads CASSLAGGTEAFF.

This clone was observed at least ten times. The read finishes 3 residues shy of the CDR3 end, and the germline J gene is used to complete it. The genes are TRBV19 and TRBJ1-1, with a tentative D call TRBD1 (5 bases). V shed 6 bases and J shed 0 bases, with 14 bases lying between them. Germline V gene sequence: CDR1 LNHDA, CDR2 SQIVND (reference sequence). There are 15 residues in the CDR3. CDR3 residues: CASRNPGSMNTEAFF. The CDR3 bases that were read are TGTGCCAGTAGAAACCCAGGGAGTATGAACACTGAA.

Remarks on this clone: The observed sequence ends 3 residues before the CDR3 terminus, with the missing tail filled in from the germline J gene. The rearrangement uses TRBV6-2 or TRBV6-3 and TRBJ2-7; 7 bases match TRBD1. This CDR3 is built from 14 residues. J lost 6 bases, V lost 6 bases, and 11 bases had no gene match. CDR1 is MNHEY and CDR2 is SVGEGT in the germline V gene. CDR3 sequence reads: CASSQGQALGEQYF. The sequenced part of the CDR3 DNA is TGTGCCAGCAGCCAAGGACAGGCCCTCGGCGAG.

For this clone: The read gets to within 3 residues of the CDR3 end, and the germline J gene fills in the rest. V gene TRBV30 combines with J gene TRBJ2-7, with 8 bases fitting TRBD1. Germline V lookup: CDR1 GTSNPN, CDR2 SVGIG (reference sequence). The V and J ends lost 3 bases and 5 bases, in that order; junction bases with no gene match: 15. CDR3 length equals 16 residues. The CDR3 reads CAWSDLSDRAWNEQYF. The part of the CDR3 DNA that was read is TGTGCCTGGAGCGACCTCTCGGACAGGGCCTGGAACGAG.

Note on this clone: The read ends 3 residues early relative to the CDR3; the germline J gene fills the gap. This chain connects TRBV2 to TRBJ2-5; possible D gene TRBD1, 5 bases. The CDR3 is 17 residues long. Trimming shortened V by 4 bases and J by 5 bases, and 23 bases separated the two germline ends. The germline V gene encodes CDR1 SNHLY and CDR2 FYNNEI. CDR3: CASSVRNVRVEFETQYF. Partial CDR3 DNA: TGTGCCAGCAGTGTTAGAAATGTCAGGGTTGAGTTTGAGACC.

Concerning this clone itself: The read terminates 3 residues before the CDR3 end, so the remaining end is supplied by the germline J gene. Other DNA sequences in this sample translate to the same CDR3. The rearrangement uses TRBV7-9 and TRBJ2-1; TRBD2 agrees at 9 bases. With 3 bases clipped from V and 4 bases from J, the junction kept 4 bases outside the gene matches. Germline CDR1 SEHNR, CDR2 FQNEAQ (reference sequence). This CDR3 spans 15 amino acids. CDR3 DNA (partial): TGTGCCAGCAGCTTTAGCGGGGGAAGTTACAATGAG. Its translation is CASSFSGGSYNE. The entire CDR3 protein is CASSFSGGSYNEQFF.

A note on this clone: The CDR3 extends 3 residues past the end of the read, so its final part is completed from the germline J gene. The genes are TRBV7-9 and TRBJ1-1; possible D gene TRBD1, 6 bases. The CDR3 totals 12 residues. Germline values: CDR1 SEHNR, CDR2 FQNEAQ (reference sequence). CDR3 amino acids: CASSLYRAEAFF. CDR3 bases read: TGTGCCAGCAGCCTCTACAGGGCCGAA.

The sample holds a few counts of this clone. The CDR3 is cut off 3 residues early in the read; its end comes from the germline J gene. The chain carries TRBV7-9 and TRBJ1-1; 8 bases fit TRBD1. J was trimmed by 2 bases and V by 8 bases; bases with no gene match: 4. The CDR3 extends over 13 amino acids. Germline CDR1 and CDR2: SEHNR and FQNEAQ (reference sequence). CDR3 protein: CASSQGANTEAFF. The CDR3 DNA, read in part, is TGTGCCAGCTCGCAGGGGGCCAACACTGAA.

Of note for this clone: The CDR3 end falls 3 residues outside the read, so it is completed with the germline J gene. The sample holds other DNA sequences that translate to the same CDR3. This chain joins TRBV19 and TRBJ2-1, with a possible D match to TRBD2 (7 bases). The CDR3 extends over 13 amino acids. Trimming pared 7 bases from V and 7 bases from J, leaving 14 bases between. Germline V lookup: CDR1 LNHDA, CDR2 SQIVND (reference sequence). CDR3 DNA, as far as it was read: TGTGCCAGTAAAGGGGGAGGGTGGAATGAG. This translates into CASKGGGWNE. The CDR3 as a whole reads CASKGGGWNEQFF.

Only a few counts were recorded for this clone. The read terminates 3 residues before the CDR3 end, so the remaining end is supplied by the germline J gene. Other DNA sequences from this sample encode an identical CDR3 as well. This rearrangement joins TRBV18 to TRBJ1-2, with a weak D call TRBD1 (5 bases). The CDR3 contains 13 residues. The germline V gene encodes CDR1 KGHSH and CDR2 LQKENI. Trimming cost V 6 bases and J 3 bases, with 11 bases left between them. CDR3 sequence reads: CASSPGGDYGYTF. The covered CDR3 bases are TGTGCCAGCTCGCCAGGAGGGGACTATGGC.

This clone has more than one count but fewer than ten. The part of the CDR3 DNA that was read is TGTGCCAGCAGCTTAGTTCCTGTCCGAGGCCAGGGAGCTGAG. This gives the protein CASSLVPVRGQGAE. The CDR3 in full is CASSLVPVRGQGAELFF. The chain uses TRBV7-6 and TRBJ2-2; D may correspond to TRBD1 or TRBD2 (5 bases each). The CDR3 end is not reached by the read, which stops 3 residues before it; the germline J gene fills it in. The germline CDR1 and CDR2 sequences are SGHVS and FNYEAQ. This CDR3 contains 17 residues.

This clone was seen repeatedly, ten times or more. Sequencing ends 3 residues short of the CDR3 end; the germline J gene provides the rest. V is TRBV6-2 or TRBV6-3 and J is TRBJ1-1; 8 bases line up with TRBD1. Germline CDR1 is MNHEY and CDR2 is SVGEGT. The ends lost 6 bases at V and 1 base at J; junction bases unmatched: 7. This CDR3 spans 15 amino acids. The sequenced part of the CDR3 DNA is TGTGCCAGCAGGCGCCGTGGGACAGGGAACACTGAA. The encoded protein is CASRRRGTGNTE. The whole CDR3 reads CASRRRGTGNTEAFF.